This T cell receptor beta chain was sequenced for a study of cytotoxic CD8 clonotypes in ibrutinib-treated CLL. As for the study in general: Per sample, productive templates averaged approximately 260,000 and productive rearrangements averaged approximately 100,000. The study, taken as a whole, reports: Patients with sustained remission and those progressing were sampled at differing times. Among the clonotypes, public ones were uncommon and contracted or held stable on treatment. Age-matched healthy donor levels were exceeded by baseline clonality, which tracked circulating CD8+ T-cell counts.

This CDR3 comprises 13 residues. Between the trimmed V and J ends, which lost 4 bases and 5 bases, there was a span of 14 bases. Per germline, CDR1 SQVTM and CDR2 ANQGSEA. Some clones are missing from TCRdb's copy, which holds only in-frame ones; the method was immunoSEQ multiplex PCR. The sample contains about 200,000 clones, 55% to 85% of which appear only once. Remarks on this clone: Its target is unknown.

The chain joins TRBV29-1 to TRBJ2-5; no reliable D call. Specimen: PBMCs, collected after 24 months of ibrutinib treatment. The origin of this receptor is a human donor with chronic lymphocytic leukemia. The CDR3 region is CSVGPSLGETQYF. In nucleotides, the CDR3 is TGCAGCGTTGGGCCCAGCCTCGGGGAGACCCAGTACTTC.